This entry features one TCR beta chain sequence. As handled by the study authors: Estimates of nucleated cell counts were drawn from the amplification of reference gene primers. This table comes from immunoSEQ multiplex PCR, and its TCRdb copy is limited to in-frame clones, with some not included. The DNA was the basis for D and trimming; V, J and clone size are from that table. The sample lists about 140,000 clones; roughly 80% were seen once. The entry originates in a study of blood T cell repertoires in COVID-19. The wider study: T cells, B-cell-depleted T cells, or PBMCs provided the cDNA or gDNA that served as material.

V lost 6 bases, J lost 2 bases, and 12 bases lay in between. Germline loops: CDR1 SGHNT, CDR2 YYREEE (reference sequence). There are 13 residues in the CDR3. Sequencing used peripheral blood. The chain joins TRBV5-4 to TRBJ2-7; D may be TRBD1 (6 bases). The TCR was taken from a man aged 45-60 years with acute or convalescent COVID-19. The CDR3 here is CASTLRGTYEQYF. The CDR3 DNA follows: TGTGCCAGCACCCTGAGGGGGACCTACGAGCAGTACTTC.